The 16 T cell receptor beta chains listed next were all sequenced from one sample in a study of blood T cell repertoires in COVID-19. Clones were read by immunoSEQ multiplex PCR, and TCRdb kept only the in-frame ones, dropping some. In the table there are 200,000 to 250,000 clones, approximately 87% of which are singletons. The sequenced material came from PBMCs or T cells enriched from blood (not recorded which). These receptors originate from a woman aged 50 to 65 in a cohort exposed to, infected with or recovered from COVID-19 (not recorded which).

This clone occurred once. V is TRBV9 and J is TRBJ1-3; D is unclear. V lost 0 bases and J lost 0, with 10 bases in between. The CDR3 is 16 residues long. Germline V gene lookup returns CDR1 SGDLS and CDR2 YYNGEE. The CDR3 region is CASSVATDSSGNTIYF. The DNA of the CDR3 is TGTGCCAGCAGCGTAGCTACAGATAGCTCTGGAAACACCATATATTTT.

V is TRBV5-1 and J is TRBJ2-5; TRBD1 aligns across 8 bases. J was trimmed by 6 bases and V by 7 bases; bases with no gene match: 11. Germline CDR1 and CDR2: SGHRS and YFSETQ. The CDR3 has 14 residues. CDR3 DNA: TGCGCCAGCCAACCGACAGGGGCCGTTAAGACCCAGTACTTC. Its translation is CASQPTGAVKTQYF.

This clone turned up a few times. The chain joins TRBV6-2 or TRBV6-3 to TRBJ1-5; D not certain. Germline CDR1 reads MNHEY; CDR2 reads SVGEGT. Trimming cost V 6 bases and J 9 bases, with 15 bases left between them. The CDR3 extends over 13 amino acids. CDR3 amino acids: CASSTGGFWPQHF. The CDR3 DNA sequence: TGTGCCAGCAGCACCGGCGGGTTTTGGCCCCAGCATTTT.

The rearrangement links TRBV5-6 to TRBJ2-7; TRBD1 aligns across 11 bases. CDR1 and CDR2 (germline): SGHDT, YYEEEE. CDR3 length equals 14 residues. Unmatched junction bases numbered 3, after V lost 3 bases and J lost 4 bases. Here the CDR3 DNA reads TGTGCCAGCAGCTGGGGACAGGGGGAATACGAGCAGTACTTC. Translation: CASSWGQGEYEQYF.

CDR3 sequence reads: CASSSGPEYYGYTF. The CDR3 nucleotides are TGTGCCAGCAGCTCAGGTCCGGAATACTATGGCTACACCTTC. The chain carries TRBV6-5 and TRBJ1-2; D gene unclear. The CDR3 contains 14 residues. Germline-derived CDR1 and CDR2 are MNHEY and SVGAGI. V lost 6 bases and J 3 bases, leaving 14 bases between the germline ends.

This sequence joins TRBV10-3 and TRBJ2-1, with TRBD1 matching over 11 bases. The J segment lost 7 bases and the V segment lost 7 bases, leaving 3 bases of the junction unmatched. Germline CDR1 ENHRY, CDR2 SYGVKD. The CDR3 is 13 amino acids. The CDR3 coding sequence is TGTGCCATCAAAGGACAGGGGGCAAATGAGCAGTTCTTC. It specifies CAIKGQGANEQFF.

The chain combines TRBV6-2 or TRBV6-3 with TRBJ2-5; TRBD2 matches 8 bases. The CDR3 sequence is 16 residues long. The V segment lost 5 bases and the J segment 0 bases; nucleotides outside the gene matches: 8. In germline, CDR1 is MNHEY, CDR2 SVGEGT. The CDR3 is CASSRRGGPYQETQYF. The CDR3 DNA reads as TGTGCCAGCAGTAGGCGCGGGGGGCCGTACCAAGAGACCCAGTACTTC.

The V and J genes are TRBV29-1 and TRBJ1-3; TRBD1 agrees at 7 bases. Germline CDR1 reads SQVTM; CDR2 reads ANQGSEA. V was clipped by 0 bases and J by 1 base; unmatched bases: 6. CDR3 length: 16 residues. The CDR3, as DNA: TGCAGCGTTGAAGATCCCCGGACAGGTTCTGGAAACACCATATATTTT. It is translated as CSVEDPRTGSGNTIYF.

The gene calls are TRBV7-9 and TRBJ1-6, with 7 bases that match TRBD1. V was pared by 5 bases and J by 4 bases, with 5 bases of the junction left unmatched. The V gene's germline CDR1 is SEHNR and CDR2 FQNEAQ (reference sequence). There are 15 residues in the CDR3. CDR3 in amino acids: CASSDGQAYNSPLHF. In DNA, the CDR3 is TGTGCCAGCAGCGACGGACAGGCGTATAATTCACCCCTCCACTTT.

The chain uses TRBV27 and TRBJ1-1, with TRBD1 matching over 7 bases. This CDR3 has 17 amino acids. The trim removed 3 bases at V and 1 base at J, leaving 11 bases unmatched. The germline V gene has CDR1 MNHEY and CDR2 SMNVEV (reference sequence). CDR3 in DNA: TGTGCCAGCAGTTTCCTCCCGACAGGGACTAGGAACACTGAAGCTTTCTTT. This sequence encodes CASSFLPTGTRNTEAFF.

This clone was counted a few times. The genes are TRBV25-1 and TRBJ2-7; D is uncertain. Germline V lookup: CDR1 MGHDK, CDR2 SYGVNS. Trimming cost V 7 bases and J 5 bases, with 6 bases left between them. This CDR3 region has 10 residues. The CDR3 sequence: CASTCHEQYF. For the CDR3, the DNA is TGTGCCAGCACTTGTCACGAGCAGTACTTC.

CDR3 coding DNA: TGTGCCAGCAGCAGTTACAGGGGACCAAACTACGAGCAGTACTTC. Protein product: CASSSYRGPNYEQYF. The chain links TRBV7-9 to TRBJ2-7; 7 nucleotides line up with TRBD1. With 5 bases clipped from V and 3 bases from J, the junction kept 10 bases outside the gene matches. CDR1 and CDR2 (germline): SEHNR, FQNEAQ (reference sequence). The CDR3 sequence is 15 residues long.

The rearrangement links TRBV4-2 to TRBJ2-2, with 11 nucleotides matching TRBD2. CDR3 length: 16 residues. Per the germline V gene, CDR1 is LGHNA and CDR2 is YNFKEQ. V lost 2 bases, J lost 5 bases, and 4 bases stayed unmatched. CDR3 protein: CASSQSGTSGTGELFF. For the CDR3, the DNA is TGTGCCAGCAGCCAATCCGGGACTAGCGGTACCGGGGAGCTGTTTTTT.

The rearrangement joins TRBV4-1 to TRBJ2-7; 8 bases align to TRBD2. V shed 1 base, J shed 4 bases, and the junction held 3 bases outside the gene matches. From germline, CDR1 is MGHRA and CDR2 YSYEKL. This CDR3 is built from 14 residues. CDR3 in amino acids: CASSQVLAVYEQYF. DNA for the CDR3: TGCGCCAGCAGCCAAGTACTAGCGGTTTACGAGCAGTACTTC.

CDR3: CASSLGRAGLAGAQPLDTQYF. The DNA for the CDR3 is TGCGCCAGCAGCTTGGGACGAGCGGGACTAGCGGGGGCTCAACCCTTGGATACGCAGTATTTT. The rearrangement uses TRBV5-1 and TRBJ2-3, with 14 bases lining up with TRBD2. Trimming cost V 0 bases and J 6 bases; bases outside gene matches: 18. CDR3 length equals 21 residues. The germline CDR1 and CDR2 sequences are SGHRS and YFSETQ.

The chain carries TRBV5-6 and TRBJ1-2; tentatively, D is TRBD1 (5 bases). This CDR3 comprises 14 residues. Deletions cut 0 bases from V and 4 bases from J, with 10 bases between. Germline V CDR1 and CDR2: SGHDT, YYEEEE. CDR3 nucleotide sequence: TGTGCCAGCAGCTTGGGTAGACAGCCCTATGGCTACACCTTC. Its protein product is CASSLGRQPYGYTF.